Following are 3 T cell receptor beta chains from one sample sequenced in a study of T cell responses to AZD1222 COVID-19 vaccine. Assay: immunoSEQ multiplex PCR; the TCRdb copy retains only in-frame clones and omits some. This sample has more than 20,000 clones; around 87% occur once, and the top ten carry 34%. The sequenced sample was peripheral blood, obtained 28 days after the second AZD1222 dose. All receptors derive from an adult who received the AZD1222 COVID-19 vaccine.

This chain connects TRBV6-5 to TRBJ2-1; 10 positions match TRBD1. Trimming cost V 5 bases and J 7 bases; bases outside gene matches: 5. The CDR3 contains 14 residues. The germline V gene encodes CDR1 MNHEY and CDR2 SVGAGI. The CDR3 region is CASSKWTGGNEQFF. Here the CDR3 DNA reads TGTGCCAGCAGTAAATGGACAGGGGGAAATGAGCAGTTCTTC.

This chain connects TRBV3-1 (or the pseudogene TRBV3-2) to TRBJ2-6; 9 bases agree with TRBD1. The CDR3 sequence is 18 residues long. Germline CDR1 and CDR2: LGHDT and YNNKEL (reference sequence). V was pared by 1 base and J by 1 base, with 5 bases of the junction left unmatched. Here the CDR3 DNA reads TGTGCCAGCAGCCAAGGACGAGGACAGGGGTCTGGGGCCAACGTCCTGACTTTC. Its protein is CASSQGRGQGSGANVLTF.

CDR3 nucleotides: TGTGCCACCAGTGATTGGAGAGAGACCCAGTACTTC. It encodes CATSDWRETQYF. This chain links TRBV24-1 with TRBJ2-5; no firm D call. Trimming took 2 bases from V and 4 from J, leaving 4 bases between them. In germline, CDR1 is KGHDR, CDR2 SFDVKD. The CDR3 covers 12 residues.